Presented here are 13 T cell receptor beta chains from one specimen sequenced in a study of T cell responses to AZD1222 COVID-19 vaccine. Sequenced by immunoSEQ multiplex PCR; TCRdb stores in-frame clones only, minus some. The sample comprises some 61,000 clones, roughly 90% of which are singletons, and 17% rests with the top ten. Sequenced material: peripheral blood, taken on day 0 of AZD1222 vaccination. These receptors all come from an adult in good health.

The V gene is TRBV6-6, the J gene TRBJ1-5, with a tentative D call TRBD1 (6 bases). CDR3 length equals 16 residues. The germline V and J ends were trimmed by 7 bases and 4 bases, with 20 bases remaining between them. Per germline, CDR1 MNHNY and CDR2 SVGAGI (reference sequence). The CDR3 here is CASIPLRGAPNQPQHF. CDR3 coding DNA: TGTGCCAGCATTCCCCTCCGGGGGGCCCCTAATCAGCCCCAGCATTTT.

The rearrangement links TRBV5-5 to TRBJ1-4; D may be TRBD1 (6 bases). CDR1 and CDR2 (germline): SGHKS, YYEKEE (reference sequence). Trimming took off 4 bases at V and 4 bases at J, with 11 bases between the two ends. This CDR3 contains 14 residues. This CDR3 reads CASSPDSFNEKLFF. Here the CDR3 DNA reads TGTGCCAGCAGCCCGGACAGCTTTAATGAAAAACTGTTTTTT.

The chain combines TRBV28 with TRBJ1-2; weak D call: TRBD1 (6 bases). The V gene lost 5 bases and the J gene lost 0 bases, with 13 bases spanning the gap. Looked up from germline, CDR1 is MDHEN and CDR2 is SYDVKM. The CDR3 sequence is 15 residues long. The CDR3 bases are TGTGCCAGCAGTGGGGGACAACTTACTAACTATGGCTACACCTTC. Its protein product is CASSGGQLTNYGYTF.

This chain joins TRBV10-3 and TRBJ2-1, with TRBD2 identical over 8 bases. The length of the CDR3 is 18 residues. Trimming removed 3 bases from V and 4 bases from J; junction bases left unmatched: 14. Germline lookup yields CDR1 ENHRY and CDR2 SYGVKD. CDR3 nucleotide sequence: TGTGCCATCAGTGAAGGGGATCCGCGGGGGGCCTATTACAATGAGCAGTTCTTC. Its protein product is CAISEGDPRGAYYNEQFF.

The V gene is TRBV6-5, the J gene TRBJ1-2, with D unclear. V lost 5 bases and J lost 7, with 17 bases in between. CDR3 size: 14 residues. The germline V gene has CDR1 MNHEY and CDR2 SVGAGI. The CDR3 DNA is TGTGCCAGCAGTCCTTCGGGCTTGGCTCGTGGCTACACCTTC. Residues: CASSPSGLARGYTF.

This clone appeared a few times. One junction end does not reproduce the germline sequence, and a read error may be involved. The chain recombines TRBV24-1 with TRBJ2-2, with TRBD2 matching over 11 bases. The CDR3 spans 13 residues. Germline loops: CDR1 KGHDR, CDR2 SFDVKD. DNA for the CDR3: TGTGCCACCAGTGAGGTTAGCGGGAGGGATCTGTTTTTT. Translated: CATSEVSGRDLFF.

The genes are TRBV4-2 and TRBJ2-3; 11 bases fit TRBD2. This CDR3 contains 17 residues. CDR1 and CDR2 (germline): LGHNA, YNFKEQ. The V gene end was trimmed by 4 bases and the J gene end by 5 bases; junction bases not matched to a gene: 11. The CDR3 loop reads CASSPGLAARGEDTQYF. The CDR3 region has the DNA TGTGCCAGCAGCCCGGGACTAGCGGCTAGGGGGGAAGATACGCAGTATTTT.

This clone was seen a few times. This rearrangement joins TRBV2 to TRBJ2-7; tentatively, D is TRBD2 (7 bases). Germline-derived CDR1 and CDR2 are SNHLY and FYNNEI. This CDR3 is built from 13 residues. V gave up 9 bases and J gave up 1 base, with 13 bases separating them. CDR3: CASRGGLSYEQYF. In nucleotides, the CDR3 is TGTGCCAGTAGGGGGGGGCTATCCTACGAGCAGTACTTC.

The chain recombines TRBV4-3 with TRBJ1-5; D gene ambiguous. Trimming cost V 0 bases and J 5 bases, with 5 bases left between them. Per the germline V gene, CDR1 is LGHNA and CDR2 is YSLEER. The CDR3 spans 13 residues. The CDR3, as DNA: TGCGCCAGCAGCCAAGAGGCGGATCAGCCCCAGCATTTT. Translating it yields CASSQEADQPQHF.

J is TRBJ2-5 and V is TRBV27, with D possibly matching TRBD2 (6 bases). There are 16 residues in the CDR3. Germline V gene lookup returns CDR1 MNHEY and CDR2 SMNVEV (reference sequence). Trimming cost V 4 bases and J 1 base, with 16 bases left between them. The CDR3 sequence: CASSWEVQWGQETQYF. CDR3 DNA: TGTGCCAGCAGTTGGGAGGTTCAATGGGGCCAAGAGACCCAGTACTTC.

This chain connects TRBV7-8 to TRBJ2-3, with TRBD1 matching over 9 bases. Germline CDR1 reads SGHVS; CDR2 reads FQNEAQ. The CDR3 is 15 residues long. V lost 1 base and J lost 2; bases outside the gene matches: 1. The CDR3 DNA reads TGTGCCAGCAGCTTAGGGGACAGGGTCACAGATACGCAGTATTTT. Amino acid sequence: CASSLGDRVTDTQYF.

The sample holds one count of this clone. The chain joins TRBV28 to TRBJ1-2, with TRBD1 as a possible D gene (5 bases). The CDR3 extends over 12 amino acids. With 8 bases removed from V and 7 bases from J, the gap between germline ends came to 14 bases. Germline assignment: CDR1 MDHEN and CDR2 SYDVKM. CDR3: CASESRVGGYTF. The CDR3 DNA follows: TGTGCCAGCGAAAGCAGGGTAGGTGGCTACACCTTC.

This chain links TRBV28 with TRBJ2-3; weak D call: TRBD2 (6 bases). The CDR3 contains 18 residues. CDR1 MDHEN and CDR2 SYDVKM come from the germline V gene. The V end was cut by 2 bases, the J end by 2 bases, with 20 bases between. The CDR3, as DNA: TGTGCCAGCAGTTTAGTCGGATTTAGCGGTATCCCCACAGATACGCAGTATTTT. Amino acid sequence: CASSLVGFSGIPTDTQYF.